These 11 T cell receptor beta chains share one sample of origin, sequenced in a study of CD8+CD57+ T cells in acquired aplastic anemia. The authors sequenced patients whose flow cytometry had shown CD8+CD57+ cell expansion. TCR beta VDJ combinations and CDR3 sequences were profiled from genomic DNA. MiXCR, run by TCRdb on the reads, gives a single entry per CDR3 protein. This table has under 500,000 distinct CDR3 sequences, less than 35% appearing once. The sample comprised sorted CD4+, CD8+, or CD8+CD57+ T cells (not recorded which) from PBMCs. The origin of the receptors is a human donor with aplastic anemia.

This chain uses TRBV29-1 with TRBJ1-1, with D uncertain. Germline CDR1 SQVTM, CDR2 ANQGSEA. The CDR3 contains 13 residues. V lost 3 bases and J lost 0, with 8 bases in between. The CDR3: CSVDQEMNTEAFF. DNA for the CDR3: TGCAGCGTTGATCAGGAAATGAACACTGAAGCTTTCTTT.

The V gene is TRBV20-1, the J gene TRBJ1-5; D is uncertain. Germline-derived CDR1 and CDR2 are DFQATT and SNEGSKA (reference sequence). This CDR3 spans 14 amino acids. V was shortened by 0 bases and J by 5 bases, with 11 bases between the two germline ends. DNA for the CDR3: TGCAGTGCTAGAGATCGGGTCTTCGATCAGCCCCAGCATTTT. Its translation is CSARDRVFDQPQHF.

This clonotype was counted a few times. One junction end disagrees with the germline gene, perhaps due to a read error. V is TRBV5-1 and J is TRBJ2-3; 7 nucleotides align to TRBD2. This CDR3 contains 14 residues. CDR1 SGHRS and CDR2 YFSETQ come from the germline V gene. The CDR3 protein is CASTFAGVTNTQYF. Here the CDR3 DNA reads TGCGCAAGCACCTTCGCGGGGGTAACGAATACGCAGTATTTT.

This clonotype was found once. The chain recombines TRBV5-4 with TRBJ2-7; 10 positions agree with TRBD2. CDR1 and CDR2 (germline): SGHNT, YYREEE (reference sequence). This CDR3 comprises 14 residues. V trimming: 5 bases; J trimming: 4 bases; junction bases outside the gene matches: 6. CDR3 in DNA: TGTGCCAGCAGTCCCGGACTAGCGGCATACGAGCAGTACGTC. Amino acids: CASSPGLAAYEQYV.

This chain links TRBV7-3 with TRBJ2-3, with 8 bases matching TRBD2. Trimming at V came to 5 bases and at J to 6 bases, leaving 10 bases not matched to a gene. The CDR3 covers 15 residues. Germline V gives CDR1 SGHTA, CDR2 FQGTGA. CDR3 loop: CASSPTGSGGDTQYF. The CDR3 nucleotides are TGTGCCAGCAGCCCAACCGGGTCGGGGGGGGATACGCAGTATTTT. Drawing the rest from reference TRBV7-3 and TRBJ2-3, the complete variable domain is GAGVSQTPSNKVTEKGKYVELRCDPISGHTALYWYRQSLGQGPEFLIYFQGTGAADDSGLPNDRFFAVRPEGSVSTLKIQRTERGDSAVYLCASSPTGSGGDTQYFGPGTRLTVL.

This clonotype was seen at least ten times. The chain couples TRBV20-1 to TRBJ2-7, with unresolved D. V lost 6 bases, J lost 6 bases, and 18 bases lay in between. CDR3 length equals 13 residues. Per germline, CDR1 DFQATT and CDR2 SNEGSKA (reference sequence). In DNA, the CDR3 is TGCAGTGCCAGGCGAGGTTCTGCTCTCGAGCAGTACTTC. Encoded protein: CSARRGSALEQYF.

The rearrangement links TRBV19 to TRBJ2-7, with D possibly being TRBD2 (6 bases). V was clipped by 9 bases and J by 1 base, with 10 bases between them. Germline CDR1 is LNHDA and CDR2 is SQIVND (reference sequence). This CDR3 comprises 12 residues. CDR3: CASPRGSYEQYF. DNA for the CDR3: TGTGCCAGCCCCCGGGGGTCCTACGAGCAGTACTTC.

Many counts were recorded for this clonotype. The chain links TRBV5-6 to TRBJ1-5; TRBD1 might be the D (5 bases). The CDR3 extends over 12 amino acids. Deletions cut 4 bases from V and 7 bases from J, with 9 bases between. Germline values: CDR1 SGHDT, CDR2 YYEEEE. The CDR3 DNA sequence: TGTGCCAGCAGCAGGGGAGGCCAGCCCCAGCATTTT. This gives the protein CASSRGGQPQHF. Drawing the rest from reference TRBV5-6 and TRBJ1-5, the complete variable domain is DAGVTQSPTHLIKTRGQQVTLRCSPKSGHDTVSWYQQALGQGPQFIFQYYEEEERQRGNFPDRFSGHQFPNYSSELNVNALLLGDSALYLCASSRGGQPQHFGDGTRLSIL.

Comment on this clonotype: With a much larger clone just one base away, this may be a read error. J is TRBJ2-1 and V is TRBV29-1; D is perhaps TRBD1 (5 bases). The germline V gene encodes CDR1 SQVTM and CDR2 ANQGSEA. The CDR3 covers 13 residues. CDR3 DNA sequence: TGCAGCGTTGATGGTTTTTCAGGGCATGAGCAGTCCTTC. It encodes CSVDGFSGHEQSF.

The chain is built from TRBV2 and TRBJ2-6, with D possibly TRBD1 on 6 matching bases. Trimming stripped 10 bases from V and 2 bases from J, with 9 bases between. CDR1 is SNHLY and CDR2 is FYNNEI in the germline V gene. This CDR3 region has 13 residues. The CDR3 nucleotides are TGTGCCACCGCAGGGGCTGGGGCCAACGTCCTGACTTTC. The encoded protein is CATAGAGANVLTF.

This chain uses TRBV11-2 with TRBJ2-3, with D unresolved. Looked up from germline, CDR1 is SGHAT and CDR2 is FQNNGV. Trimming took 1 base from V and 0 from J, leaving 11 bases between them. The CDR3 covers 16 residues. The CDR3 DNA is TGTGCCAGCAGCTTAGGGTTCGCGGTTAGCACAGATACGCAGTATTTT. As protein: CASSLGFAVSTDTQYF.